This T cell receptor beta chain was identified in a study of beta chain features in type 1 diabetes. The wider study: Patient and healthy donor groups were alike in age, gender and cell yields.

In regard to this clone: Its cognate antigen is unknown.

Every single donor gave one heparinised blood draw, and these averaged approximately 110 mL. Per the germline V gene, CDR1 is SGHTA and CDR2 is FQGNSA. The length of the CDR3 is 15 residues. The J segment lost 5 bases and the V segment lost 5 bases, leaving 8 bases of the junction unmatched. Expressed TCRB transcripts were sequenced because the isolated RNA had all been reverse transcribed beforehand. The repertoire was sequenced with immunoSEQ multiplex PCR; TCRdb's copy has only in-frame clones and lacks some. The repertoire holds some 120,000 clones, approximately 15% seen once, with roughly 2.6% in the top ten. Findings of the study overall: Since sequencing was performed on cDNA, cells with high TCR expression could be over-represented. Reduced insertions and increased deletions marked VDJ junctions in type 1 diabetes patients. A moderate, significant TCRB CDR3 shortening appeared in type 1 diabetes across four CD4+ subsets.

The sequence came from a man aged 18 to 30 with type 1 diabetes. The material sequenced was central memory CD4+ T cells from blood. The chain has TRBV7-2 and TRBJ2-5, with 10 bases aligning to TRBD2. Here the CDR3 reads CASSPRTSGWETQYF. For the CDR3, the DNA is TGTGCCAGCAGCCCCCGGACTAGCGGTTGGGAGACCCAGTACTTC.